Listed below are T cell receptor beta chains from one sample, sequenced in a study of siplizumab effects on memory and regulatory T cells. Sequenced by immunoSEQ multiplex PCR; TCRdb stores in-frame clones only, minus some. The data hold some 100,000 clones, with approximately 97% observed a single time. Sequences were obtained from naive CD4+ T cells sorted from blood. The source of these receptors is a human donor in good health. CDR3s include the opening cysteine and the closing phenylalanine or tryptophan. D genes are given only for firm matches. Size is stated for part of the rows, as once, few or many counts, or as a class when the clone is expanded.

clone size	CDR3 length	V gene	J gene	D gene	CDR3 DNA	CDR3 protein
.	14	TRBV5-1	TRBJ2-7	TRBD1	TGCGCCAGCAGCCAAACAGGGGGCTCACACGAGCAGTACTTC	CASSQTGGSHEQYF
.	10	TRBV20-1	TRBJ2-5	.	TGCAGTGCCATACAAGAGACCCAGTACTTC	CSAIQETQYF
.	15	TRBV7-9	TRBJ2-2	TRBD1	TGTGCCAGCAGCAACCGGGACAGGGATACCGGGGAGCTGTTTTTT	CASSNRDRDTGELFF
.	14	TRBV5-5	TRBJ1-3	.	TGTGCCAGCAGCTTGGCAGGGTCTGGAAACACCATATATTTT	CASSLAGSGNTIYF
.	15	TRBV30	TRBJ2-5	TRBD1	TGTGCCTGGAGTGTAATGGGACAGGGTGAAGAGACCCAGTACTTC	CAWSVMGQGEETQYF
.	10	TRBV2	TRBJ1-4	.	TGTGCCAGCGGAGGCGAAAAACTGTTTTTT	CASGGEKLFF
.	15	TRBV28	TRBJ2-3	TRBD2	TGTGCCACCGGGACTAGCGGGGGGCGCACAGATACGCAGTATTTT	CATGTSGGRTDTQYF
.	14	TRBV7-9	TRBJ1-1	.	TGTGCCAGCAGCACTCGGGACACTGGTGGTGTGGCTTTCTTT	CASSTRDTGGVAFF
.	13	TRBV30	TRBJ2-3	.	TGTGCCTGGAGTGTACCCCTAGTCGTTACGCAGTATTTT	CAWSVPLVVTQYF
.	12	TRBV11-3	TRBJ2-2	.	TGTGCCAGCAGCTTAAACACCGGGGAGCTGTTTTTT	CASSLNTGELFF
.	16	TRBV19	TRBJ1-5	TRBD1	TGTGCCAGCCATGACAGGGGGCGCGCCCGCAATCAGCCCCAGCATTTT	CASHDRGRARNQPQHF
.	17	TRBV18	TRBJ2-6	TRBD1	TGTGCCAGCTCACCCCTCACAGGGGCCTCTGGGGCCAACGTCCTGACTTTC	CASSPLTGASGANVLTF
.	13	TRBV9	TRBJ1-6	.	TGTGCCAGCAGGGGGCAGGGAAATTCACCCCTCCACTTT	CASRGQGNSPLHF
.	15	TRBV10-3	TRBJ1-3	.	TGTGCCATCAGTGACCCCGGACGCTCTGGAAACACCATATATTTT	CAISDPGRSGNTIYF
.	11	TRBV4-3	TRBJ1-2	.	TGCGCCAGCAGCCAAGATTATGGCTACACCTTC	CASSQDYGYTF
.	14	TRBV7-9	TRBJ2-5	TRBD1	TGTGCCAGCAGCTCCGGACAGGGTCAAGAGACCCAGTACTTC	CASSSGQGQETQYF
.	17	TRBV5-1	TRBJ2-5	TRBD2	TGCGCCAGCAGCTTGGTTAGCGGGGGGATCTCACCAGAGACCCAGTACTTC	CASSLVSGGISPETQYF
.	14	TRBV10-3	TRBJ2-7	.	TGTGCCATCAGCCGTAACAGGGACTCCTACGAGCAGTACTTC	CAISRNRDSYEQYF
.	18	TRBV29-1	TRBJ1-6	.	TGCAGCACAGATTGGACGCCTAGACGGGGGATTATAGGTTCACCCCTCCACTTT	CSTDWTPRRGIIGSPLHF
.	14	TRBV19	TRBJ1-6	.	TGTGCCAGTAGTATCGGGTCCCCCAATTCACCCCTCCACTTT	CASSIGSPNSPLHF
.	13	TRBV14	TRBJ2-2	.	TGTGCCAGCAGTCGGCGCGTGGGCGGGGAGCTGTTTTTT	CASSRRVGGELFF
.	11	TRBV13	TRBJ2-7	.	TGTGCCAGCAGCTTCTTCTACGAGCAGTACTTC	CASSFFYEQYF
.	13	TRBV29-1	TRBJ1-1	.	TGCAGCGTTGAAAACACTGGGAGGACTGAAGCTTTCTTT	CSVENTGRTEAFF
.	17	TRBV25-1	TRBJ1-2	.	TGTGCCAGCAGTGAGAGGGGTAGGCCCGGACCTAACTATGGCTACACCTTC	CASSERGRPGPNYGYTF
.	16	TRBV27	TRBJ2-2	.	TGTGCCAGCAGTTTATGGGGTGCAGCGAACACCGGGGAGCTGTTTTTT	CASSLWGAANTGELFF
.	11	TRBV7-9	TRBJ1-1	.	TGTGCCGGCAATATAAACACTGAAGCTTTCTTT	CAGNINTEAFF
.	13	TRBV18	TRBJ2-7	.	TGTGCCAGCTCACCGGGGCAGAACTACGAGCAGTACTTC	CASSPGQNYEQYF
.	16	TRBV11-2	TRBJ2-1	.	TGTGCCAGCAGCTTAGATGCGGGGCTGGCGGTAGATGAGCAGTTCTTC	CASSLDAGLAVDEQFF
.	15	TRBV11-2	TRBJ1-2	TRBD1	TGTGCCAGCAGGGCGGTGGGACAGGGGGCGAGAGGCTACACCTTC	CASRAVGQGARGYTF
once	14	TRBV2	TRBJ2-7	.	TGTGCCAGCAGTGAACGAGAGGGGCGATACGAGCAGTACTTC	CASSEREGRYEQYF
.	11	TRBV2	TRBJ2-5	.	TGTGCCAGCAGTGACTGGGAGACCCAGTACTTC	CASSDWETQYF
.	15	TRBV5-1	TRBJ2-7	TRBD1	TGCGCCAGCAGCGTGGGACAGGGAGGACCCTACGAGCAGTACTTC	CASSVGQGGPYEQYF
.	13	TRBV6-5	TRBJ1-2	.	TGTGCCAGCAGCGACACGGGAGCCTATGGCTACACCTTC	CASSDTGAYGYTF
.	16	TRBV19	TRBJ2-5	TRBD2	TGTGCCAGTAGTATAGTCCATCCGACGGGAGGGGAGACCCAGTACTTC	CASSIVHPTGGETQYF
few	13	TRBV30	TRBJ1-5	.	TGTGCCTGGAGTAACGAGGTGCATCAGCCCCAGCATTTT	CAWSNEVHQPQHF
.	10	TRBV20-1	TRBJ1-4	.	TGCAGTGCTAGATTTGAAAAACTGTTTTTT	CSARFEKLFF
.	16	TRBV9	TRBJ2-2	TRBD2	TGTGCCAGCAGCGCCATCGTAGCGGGGGTGGCCGGGGAGCTGTTTTTT	CASSAIVAGVAGELFF
.	15	TRBV6-6	TRBJ1-1	.	TGTGCCAGCAGTGGAAAATCAGGGCGTCACACTGAAGCTTTCTTT	CASSGKSGRHTEAFF
.	14	TRBV28	TRBJ1-1	.	TGTGCCAGCAGGACCGGGACAAAGAACACTGAAGCTTTCTTT	CASRTGTKNTEAFF
.	13	TRBV29-1	TRBJ2-2	.	TGCAGCGCTGGCCAAACGAACACCGGGGAGCTGTTTTTT	CSAGQTNTGELFF